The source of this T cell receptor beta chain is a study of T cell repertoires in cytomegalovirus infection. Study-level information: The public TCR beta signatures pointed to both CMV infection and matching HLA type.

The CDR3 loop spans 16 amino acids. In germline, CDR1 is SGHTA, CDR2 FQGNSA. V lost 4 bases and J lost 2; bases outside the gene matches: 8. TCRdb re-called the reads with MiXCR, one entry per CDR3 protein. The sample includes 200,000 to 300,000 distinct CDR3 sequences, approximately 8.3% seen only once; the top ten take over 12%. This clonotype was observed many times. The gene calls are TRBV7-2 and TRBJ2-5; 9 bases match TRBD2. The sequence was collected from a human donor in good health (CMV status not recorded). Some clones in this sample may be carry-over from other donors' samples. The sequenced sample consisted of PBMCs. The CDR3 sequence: CASSSAGAGGQETQYF. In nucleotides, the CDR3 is TGTGCCAGCAGCTCCGCCGGCGCGGGGGGGCAAGAGACCCAGTACTTC.